The text below deals with one T cell receptor (beta chain). Its antigen remains unidentified. Per-base quality was not reported, and no clone a single base away is much larger than it. The data stem from a study of regulatory T cells in long-lasting Graves disease (dated by TCRdb to about 2021). Turning to the overall study: Persistent Graves' disease was defined as persistently positive TSH receptor autoantibodies together with antithyroid drug treatment for over 5 years. Persistent Graves' disease patients were compared with newly diagnosed Graves' disease patients by peripheral blood TCR sequencing and RNA sequencing. The study was registered as a clinical trial and conducted in China. A total of around 35 samples underwent TCR sequencing, from about 13 patients with persistent Graves' disease and 20 or so patients with newly diagnosed Graves' disease. Persistent Graves' disease patients in the clinical cohort had taken antithyroid drugs for around 10 years on average.

CDR1 and CDR2 are drawn from the germline V gene: MDHEN, SYDVKM. The junction carries 6 bases between V and J, which are trimmed by 3 bases and 9 bases respectively. Spanning cysteine to phenylalanine, the CDR3 consists of 11 amino acids. Only the CDR3 portion is preserved as DNA: 33 bases, with reading frame beginning at the first base. Overall study results and their limits: More public clonotypes were shared among persistent patients (2,741) than among newly diagnosed patients (roughly 1,000). Because the primary lesion, thyroid tissue, could not be accessed, the study looked at peripheral blood alone. Preferential use of TRBV28, TRBJ1-2 and TRBJ2-5 was observed in persistent disease, whereas TRBV20-1 and TRBJ2-1 were favored in newly diagnosed disease. Sequencing and analysis were restricted to the TCR beta chain. Compared with newly diagnosed patients, patients with persistent Graves' disease had lower TCR Shannon entropy and fewer highly expanded clones, which suggests clonal expansion. The small sample size was acknowledged by the authors as a limitation that may reduce accuracy.

Libraries were constructed by multiplex PCR. The instrument was an Illumina HiSeq 4000. TCR beta libraries were built with iRepertoire HTBI primers and Arm-PCR amplification of CDR3 regions. Gel purification was performed on PCR products prior to sequencing. In the paper's pipeline: Gene usage analysis of CDR3 amino acid clonotypes used the roughly 60 TRBV and some 15 TRBJ segments found across samples. COPE and FqMerger were used to merge the filtered high-quality paired reads into contigs. BLAST was used to align contigs to the IMGT TRBV, TRBD and TRBJ reference genes, and CDR3 was defined following IMGT. Clonotypes above 0.1% frequency were classified as highly expanded clones. Shannon entropy was used to measure repertoire diversity, and the Gini coefficient was used to measure V-J evenness. A clonotype was considered public if more than one individual shared it. The public reads were reanalyzed by TCRdb: fastp trimming at Q25, MiXCR alignment, in-frame beta chains only. CDR3 protein duplicates are merged, each entry listing the most common genes and DNA. The V and J calls and clone size are TCRdb's, not the authors'. The sample table shows 650,000 to 850,000 distinct CDR3 sequences, and about 32% are seen once. The ten largest clonotypes hold about 42% of the sample.

The meaning of the sample's time point label: persistent/refractory GD, antithyroid drugs over 5 years with positive TRAb. For both TCR sequencing and RNA sequencing, RNA was extracted from PBMCs using TRIzol. The diagnosis of Graves' disease followed American Thyroid Association guidelines. The patients came from an endocrinology department in Xi'an, China. Each patient gave around 9.2 milliliters of peripheral blood, collected in an EDTA anticoagulant tube. Ficoll Paque Plus density gradient separation was used to isolate PBMCs, and no further T cell sorting was done. An Agilent 2100 Bioanalyzer and agarose gel were used to assess RNA quality, and a NanoDrop 2000 was used to measure RNA concentration.

Recombination joined TRBV28 with TRBJ1-5; the D segment cannot be called with confidence. This clonotype originated in a female donor with Graves disease. The sample was peripheral blood mononuclear cells (PBMCs), taken when the disease was refractory, from a patient treated with antithyroid drugs. The base sequence is TGTGCCAGCAGTTTTAACCGGCCCCAGCATTTT. This gives the protein CASSFNRPQHF.